Following are 30 T cell receptor beta chains from one sample sequenced in a study of T cells in Graves' hyperthyroidism and ophthalmopathy. Amplification of TCR beta CDR3 regions used RNA as the template. TCR CDR3 regions were first amplified by RT-PCR with HTBI primers. Using its own MiXCR run on the multiplex PCR reads, TCRdb lists one record per CDR3 protein. The sample consists of roughly 640,000 distinct CDR3 sequences, around 15% of them appearing once. Sequencing was performed on blood. Receptor source: a woman between 35 and 50 years old with Graves' ophthalmopathy.

This clonotype occurred many times. V usage is TRBV3-1 and J usage is TRBJ2-7; D not resolved. CDR1 and CDR2 from the germline V gene are LGHDT and YNNKEL (reference sequence). Trimming took 2 bases from V and 5 from J, leaving 4 bases between them. The CDR3 loop spans 11 amino acids. The CDR3 loop reads CASSQTHEQYF. In DNA form, the CDR3 reads TGTGCCAGCAGCCAAACCCACGAGCAGTACTTC.

In this sample, this clonotype turned up many times. The chain is built from TRBV7-3 and TRBJ2-1; TRBD2 is a possible D gene (6 bases). Looked up from germline, CDR1 is SGHTA and CDR2 is FQGTGA. The length of the CDR3 is 12 residues. Trimming shortened V by 5 bases and J by 7 bases, and 9 bases separated the two germline ends. This chain's CDR3 is CASSGDFNEQFF. In nucleotides, the CDR3 is TGTGCCAGCAGCGGGGACTTTAATGAGCAGTTCTTC.

The gene calls are TRBV6-1 and TRBJ2-2; 7 bases agree with TRBD2. CDR3 length: 14 residues. V shed 2 bases and J 6 bases; nucleotides not matched to a gene: 3. In germline, CDR1 is MNHNS, CDR2 SASEGT. The CDR3 protein is CASSEWGGAGELFF. For the CDR3, the DNA is TGTGCCAGCAGTGAATGGGGGGGGGCCGGGGAGCTGTTTTTT.

This clonotype was recorded many times. The V call is TRBV3-1, the J call TRBJ2-5; D unclear. V lost 3 bases and J lost 10, with 12 bases in between. The CDR3 covers 12 residues. The germline gives CDR1 LGHDT, CDR2 YNNKEL (reference sequence). CDR3 amino acids: CASSHGGRDQYF. The CDR3 DNA follows: TGTGCCAGCAGCCACGGTGGTAGGGACCAGTACTTC.

This clonotype was seen at least ten times. The chain uses TRBV30 and TRBJ2-5; 10 nucleotides match TRBD1. In germline, CDR1 is GTSNPN, CDR2 SVGIG (reference sequence). The CDR3 length is 16 residues. V gave up 1 base and J gave up 4 bases; unmatched junction bases: 9. The CDR3 spells CAWSAPRQGARETQYF. The DNA for the CDR3 is TGTGCCTGGAGTGCGCCGAGACAGGGGGCACGAGAGACCCAGTACTTC.

The chain recombines TRBV6-1 with TRBJ2-6, with TRBD2 as a possible D gene (7 bases). The germline V gene has CDR1 MNHNS and CDR2 SASEGT. CDR3 length: 16 residues. Trimming removed 9 bases from V and 4 bases from J, with 19 bases in between. The DNA of the CDR3 is TGTGCCAGTAAAAGAGGGGGGGGAGCAGGGGCCAACGTCCTGACTTTC. Its protein product is CASKRGGGAGANVLTF.

This clonotype was counted ten times or more. The chain uses TRBV10-3 and TRBJ2-3; 7 positions agree with TRBD1. Germline trimming cut 6 bases from V and 0 bases from J; bases unmatched to any gene: 6. Per germline, CDR1 ENHRY and CDR2 SYGVKD. This CDR3 is built from 15 residues. The CDR3 reads CAIRTDRTSTDTQYF. CDR3 in DNA: TGTGCCATCAGGACGGACAGGACAAGCACAGATACGCAGTATTTT.

This clonotype was seen repeatedly, ten times or more. V gene TRBV11-2 combines with J gene TRBJ2-7; D is possibly TRBD2 (5 bases). Germline lookup yields CDR1 SGHAT and CDR2 FQNNGV. The V gene lost 5 bases and the J gene lost 2 bases, with 10 bases spanning the gap. This CDR3 has 13 amino acids. DNA for the CDR3: TGTGCCAGCAGCCTGGACGGGACCTACGAGCAGTACTTC. Its protein is CASSLDGTYEQYF.

This clonotype has a handful of counts. The chain links TRBV20-1 to TRBJ2-3; 11 nucleotides match TRBD2. Unmatched junction bases numbered 6, after V lost 1 base and J lost 6 bases. The CDR3 is 15 amino acids. Germline values: CDR1 DFQATT, CDR2 SNEGSKA (reference sequence). In DNA form, the CDR3 reads TGCAGTGCTAGAGGTAGCGGGAGGGCCTTGGATACGCAGTATTTT. Translating gives CSARGSGRALDTQYF.

The sample holds a few counts of this clonotype. CDR3 sequence (DNA): TGTGCCAGCAGGGACAGGGGTGGGGCCAACGTCCTGACTTTC. It specifies CASRDRGGANVLTF. The chain recombines TRBV3-1 with TRBJ2-6; the match to TRBD1 covers 9 bases. After removal of 6 bases from V and 3 bases from J, the junction contained 0 bases not matched to a gene. The CDR3 length is 14 residues. Looked up from germline, CDR1 is LGHDT and CDR2 is YNNKEL (reference sequence).

This clonotype showed up just once. V is TRBV19 and J is TRBJ1-1; D is ambiguous. The V gene's germline CDR1 is LNHDA and CDR2 SQIVND (reference sequence). The CDR3 loop spans 12 amino acids. The germline V and J ends were trimmed by 7 bases and 6 bases, with 12 bases remaining between them. CDR3 sequence (DNA): TGTGCCAGTAAGGACCGAAGGGCTGAAGCTTTCTTT. Its protein is CASKDRRAEAFF.

As to this clonotype: One end of the junction does not line up with germline, which may come from a read error. The CDR3 spells CSVEEAGSTDTQCF. The DNA of the CDR3 is TGCAGCGTCGAAGAGGCAGGGAGCACAGATACGCAGTGTTTT. The rearrangement uses TRBV29-1 and TRBJ2-3, with D perhaps assigned TRBD1 or TRBD2 (5 bases each). Germline CDR1 is SQVTM and CDR2 is ANQGSEA. There are 14 residues in the CDR3.

This clonotype was seen ten or more times. The chain is built from TRBV2 and TRBJ2-5; no definite D call. This CDR3 has 12 residues. CDR1 and CDR2 from the germline V gene are SNHLY and FYNNEI. Between the trimmed V and J ends, which lost 4 bases and 1 base, there was a span of 4 bases. The DNA for the CDR3 is TGTGCCAGCAGTGGAGCCCAAGAGACCCAGTACTTC. Amino acid sequence: CASSGAQETQYF.

The chain has TRBV4-2 and TRBJ2-7; D is perhaps TRBD1 (5 bases). The CDR3 is made up of 13 amino acids. The germline gives CDR1 LGHNA, CDR2 YNFKEQ. V shed 2 bases and J shed 6 bases, with 11 bases lying between them. In DNA form, the CDR3 reads TGTGCCAGCAGCCAATACCAGGGATCCGAGCAGTACTTC. The encoded protein is CASSQYQGSEQYF.

This clonotype was seen ten or more times. The CDR3 nucleotides are TGTGCCTGGGACAGGGTCGGCGGGGAGCTGTTTTTT. This encodes CAWDRVGGELFF. The chain employs TRBV30 and TRBJ2-2, with 7 bases identical to TRBD1. The trim removed 5 bases at V and 7 bases at J, leaving 4 bases unmatched. CDR3 size: 12 residues. CDR1 GTSNPN and CDR2 SVGIG come from the germline V gene (reference sequence).

This clonotype was observed a handful of times. The chain couples TRBV28 to TRBJ2-7, with D perhaps TRBD1 or TRBD2 (5 bases each). Germline CDR1 reads MDHEN; CDR2 reads SYDVKM. The CDR3 is 13 amino acids. V lost 6 bases to trimming and J lost 4 bases, with 13 bases between them. CDR3 nucleotides: TGTGCCAGCAGCTCGATTTGGGGGTACGAGCAGTACTTC. Protein product: CASSSIWGYEQYF.

This clonotype was seen a handful of times. The J gene is TRBJ2-5, the V gene TRBV20-1; no firm D call. Trimming took off 6 bases at V and 5 bases at J, with 16 bases between the two ends. This CDR3 contains 13 residues. Germline lookup yields CDR1 DFQATT and CDR2 SNEGSKA (reference sequence). The CDR3 coding sequence is TGCAGTGCCCCCTCTTGGGGTTCCGAGACCCAGTACTTC. As protein: CSAPSWGSETQYF.

This clonotype was seen ten or more times. This chain joins TRBV7-8 and TRBJ2-5; D not resolved. Trimming took off 4 bases at V and 5 bases at J, with 14 bases between the two ends. CDR1 is SGHVS and CDR2 is FQNEAQ in the germline V gene. This CDR3 is built from 14 residues. CDR3 DNA sequence: TGTGCCAGCAGCTCGTCACAGTTGCGGGAGACCCAGTACTTC. Its protein product is CASSSSQLRETQYF.

The sample holds a few counts of this clonotype. The chain carries TRBV10-1 and TRBJ1-1, with D maybe TRBD1 (5 bases). Germline lookup yields CDR1 WNHNN and CDR2 SYGVQD (reference sequence). This CDR3 has 13 residues. The V end lost 6 bases, the J end lost 3 bases, and 11 bases lay between the germline ends. CDR3 loop: CASRLPRDTEAFF. In nucleotides, the CDR3 is TGCGCCAGCAGACTGCCCAGGGACACTGAAGCTTTCTTT.

This clonotype occurred many times. The rearrangement uses TRBV15 and TRBJ1-2; 7 bases fit TRBD1. In germline, CDR1 is LNHNV, CDR2 YYDKDF (reference sequence). Germline trimming cut 0 bases from V and 5 bases from J; bases unmatched to any gene: 15. CDR3 size: 18 residues. The CDR3 bases are TGTGCCACCAGCAGAGATAGGGCTACAGGGGATTTGCTTTATGGCTACACCTTC. Its translation is CATSRDRATGDLLYGYTF.

The chain uses TRBV7-8 and TRBJ2-5, with 8 bases fitting TRBD1. This CDR3 comprises 13 residues. J was trimmed by 5 bases and V by 4 bases; bases with no gene match: 3. Germline V gene sequence: CDR1 SGHVS, CDR2 FQNEAQ. The CDR3 DNA reads as TGTGCCAGCAGCTGGACAGGGAGCGAGACCCAGTACTTC. As protein: CASSWTGSETQYF.

V usage is TRBV4-1 and J usage is TRBJ1-1, with D uncertain. The germline gives CDR1 MGHRA, CDR2 YSYEKL. This CDR3 contains 18 residues. The V and J ends lost 0 bases and 0 bases respectively, with 17 bases between them. CDR3: CASSQDPRRTPLNTEAFF. DNA for the CDR3: TGCGCCAGCAGCCAAGATCCCAGGAGGACTCCATTGAACACTGAAGCTTTCTTT.

Details on this clonotype: One base away lies a much larger clone, so this may be a sequencing read error. The rearrangement uses TRBV2 and TRBJ2-2, with D maybe TRBD1 (6 bases). Trimming removed 7 bases at V and 7 bases at J, with 19 bases between. The CDR3 consists of 15 residues. Germline CDR1 and CDR2: SNHLY and FYNNEI. This CDR3 is CASTNTGDMVGELFF. The CDR3, as DNA: TGTGCCAGCACCAACACCGGGGACATGGTCGGGGAGCTGTTTTTT.

As concerns this clonotype: One end of the junction is discordant with germline, which a read error may explain. The chain couples TRBV12-3 or TRBV12-4 to TRBJ2-5; D possibly matches TRBD1 or TRBD2 (5 bases each). This CDR3 is 13 amino acids long. The CDR3 spells CVSSLRGGETQYF. In nucleotides, the CDR3 is TGTGTCAGCAGTTTGAGGGGCGGCGAGACCCAGTACTTC.

This clonotype came up many times. CDR3 in amino acids: CASSLTRGNEQYF. The DNA of the CDR3 is TGTGCCAGCAGCTTAACTCGCGGGAACGAGCAGTACTTC. The V gene is TRBV7-6, the J gene TRBJ2-7; possibly TRBD2 for D (6 bases). The germline CDR1 and CDR2 sequences are SGHVS and FNYEAQ. V was trimmed by 2 bases and J by 5 bases, leaving 10 bases between them. The CDR3 runs to 13 residues.

This clonotype was counted many times. The chain uses TRBV13 and TRBJ1-2; possible D gene TRBD1, 5 bases. Germline CDR1 and CDR2: PRHDT and FYEKMQ (reference sequence). V was shortened by 5 bases and J by 4 bases, with 17 bases between the two germline ends. CDR3 size: 15 residues. CDR3: CASSHSGLGTYGYTF. The DNA for the CDR3 is TGTGCCAGCAGCCACTCGGGATTGGGGACCTATGGCTACACCTTC.

This clonotype was seen at least ten times. CDR3 nucleotide sequence: TGTGCCAGCAGTGAAGTGGGGTTCGGTGAAGCTTTCTTT. This encodes CASSEVGFGEAFF. This chain uses TRBV2 with TRBJ1-1, with D unclear. Trimming cost V 1 base and J 7 bases, with 10 bases left between them. The CDR3 contains 13 residues. Germline CDR1 is SNHLY and CDR2 is FYNNEI.

This clonotype was counted ten times or more. This chain joins TRBV3-1 and TRBJ2-1; D unclear. V was clipped by 1 base and J by 5 bases, with 6 bases between them. The CDR3 extends over 13 amino acids. In germline, CDR1 is LGHDT, CDR2 YNNKEL (reference sequence). The CDR3: CASSQGLHNEQFF. For the CDR3, the DNA is TGTGCCAGCAGCCAAGGACTCCACAATGAGCAGTTCTTC.

The chain has TRBV19 and TRBJ2-1; possible D gene TRBD2, 5 bases. The CDR3 is 16 amino acids. The V gene's germline CDR1 is LNHDA and CDR2 SQIVND (reference sequence). The V gene lost 1 base and the J gene lost 6 bases, with 16 bases spanning the gap. CDR3 sequence (DNA): TGTGCCAGTAGTATAGTCAGCGGAAGCCCTACCAATGAGCAGTTCTTC. This encodes CASSIVSGSPTNEQFF.

The sample holds a few counts of this clonotype. The chain joins TRBV28 to TRBJ2-6, with unresolved D. This CDR3 contains 15 residues. V dropped 5 bases and J dropped 3 bases, with 11 bases sitting between them. Germline loops: CDR1 MDHEN, CDR2 SYDVKM. CDR3 loop: CASSVVLGGANVLTF. DNA of the CDR3: TGTGCCAGCAGTGTTGTTTTGGGTGGGGCCAACGTCCTGACTTTC. Together with reference TRBV28 and TRBJ2-6, the CDR3 gives the full variable domain: DVKVTQSSRYLVKRTGEKVFLECVQDMDHENMFWYRQDPGLGLRLIYFSYDVKMKEKGDIPEGYSVSREKKERFSLILESASTNQTSMYLCASSVVLGGANVLTFGAGSRLTVL.